The 18 T cell receptor beta chains presented below share a single source sample, sequenced in a study of patients and donors after allogeneic stem cell transplantation. TCRdb reanalysed the RT-PCR reads using MiXCR and keeps one entry per CDR3 protein. The profile shows 65,000 to 80,000 distinct CDR3 sequences, about 30% of them singletons. What was sequenced was blood, either unsorted or a sorted T cell fraction (not recorded which). The receptors derive from a human donor who was either an allogeneic HSCT recipient or a stem cell or donor lymphocyte infusion donor (not recorded which). It is not recorded whose cells these are; they may come from a transplant donor.

This clonotype was seen a few times. The chain carries TRBV5-1 and TRBJ1-4, with D maybe TRBD1 (5 bases). V lost 0 bases and J lost 7, with 16 bases in between. The CDR3 consists of 16 residues. Germline V CDR1 and CDR2: SGHRS, YFSETQ. DNA of the CDR3: TGCGCCAGCAGCTTGGAAACCGGGACCGCGGGTGAAAAACTGTTTTTT. This codes for CASSLETGTAGEKLFF. The variable domain in full, completed from reference TRBV5-1 and TRBJ1-4, reads KAGVTQTPRYLIKTRGQQVTLSCSPISGHRSVSWYQQTPGQGLQFLFEYFSETQRNKGNFPGRFSGRQFSNSRSEMNVSTLELGDSALYLCASSLETGTAGEKLFFGSGTQLSVL.

The V and J genes are TRBV6-5 and TRBJ1-1; 10 bases map to TRBD1. V trimming: 0 bases; J trimming: 1 base; junction bases outside the gene matches: 8. The CDR3 is 18 residues long. The germline V gene encodes CDR1 MNHEY and CDR2 SVGAGI. The CDR3 DNA reads TGTGCCAGCAGTTACTCCCGGGACAGGGGCATCCCGAACACTGAAGCTTTCTTT. This encodes CASSYSRDRGIPNTEAFF.

CDR3 nucleotides: TGTGCCAGCAGCGCCATGAACTACAATGAGCAGTTCTTC. Translation gives CASSAMNYNEQFF. The chain joins TRBV7-2 to TRBJ2-1, with D unresolved. The CDR3 loop spans 13 amino acids. In germline, CDR1 is SGHTA, CDR2 FQGNSA. V lost 5 bases and J 3 bases, leaving 8 bases between the germline ends.

The chain carries TRBV12-3 or TRBV12-4 and TRBJ2-2; D uncertain. V shed 3 bases and J shed 3 bases, with 8 bases lying between them. The CDR3 runs 14 residues. CDR3 protein: CASSFYRYTGELFF. The CDR3 DNA reads TGTGCCAGCAGTTTTTATCGATACACCGGGGAGCTGTTTTTT.

The sample holds a few counts of this clonotype. V usage is TRBV12-3 or TRBV12-4 and J usage is TRBJ1-5; no clear D gene. The V gene lost 3 bases and the J gene lost 8 bases, with 11 bases spanning the gap. The CDR3 has 13 amino acids. CDR3 bases: TGTGCCAGCAGTTTCGCCGACGGGAAGCCCCAGCATTTT. Translating it yields CASSFADGKPQHF.

To note about this clonotype: This CDR3 fails to terminate in the conserved phenylalanine or tryptophan, so it likely reflects a read error. This rearrangement joins TRBV12-3 or TRBV12-4 to TRBJ2-3; either TRBD1 or TRBD2 may supply D (5 bases each). CDR3 length equals 12 residues. V lost 5 bases, J lost 10 bases, and 13 bases lay in between. The CDR3 is CASSGDRHAQYL. The CDR3 DNA follows: TGTGCCAGCAGTGGGGACCGTCACGCGCAGTATCTT.

V gene TRBV12-3 or TRBV12-4 combines with J gene TRBJ2-7, with no clear D. Trimming left V 6 bases short and J 4 bases short, with 22 bases between. The CDR3 is made up of 16 amino acids. The CDR3 DNA follows: TGTGCCAGCAGCCCTACCGGAACGATTCCTATTTACGAGCAGTACTTC. Translating gives CASSPTGTIPIYEQYF.

The gene calls are TRBV3-1 and TRBJ2-2; D could derive from TRBD1 or TRBD2 (5 bases each). Trimming removed 0 bases from V and 4 bases from J, with 12 bases in between. The CDR3 runs 16 residues. Germline CDR1 LGHDT, CDR2 YNNKEL (reference sequence). The CDR3, as DNA: TGTGCCAGCAGCCAAGAACACCGGGGCTTCACCGGGGAGCTGTTTTTT. Amino acid sequence: CASSQEHRGFTGELFF.

The chain employs TRBV24-1 and TRBJ2-5, with TRBD1 matching over 7 bases. The CDR3 is 16 amino acids. Germline V CDR1 and CDR2: KGHDR, SFDVKD. After removal of 4 bases from V and 5 bases from J, the junction contained 12 bases not matched to a gene. This CDR3 reads CATSEAGTVTGETQYF. For the CDR3, the DNA is TGTGCCACCAGTGAAGCCGGGACAGTGACCGGGGAGACCCAGTACTTC.

In this sample, this clonotype turned up a few times. The J gene is TRBJ1-2, the V gene TRBV18; D is unclear. V lost 3 bases and J 5 bases, leaving 13 bases between the germline ends. The CDR3 has 14 residues. Per germline, CDR1 KGHSH and CDR2 LQKENI. CDR3 sequence reads: CASSPVRLEYGYTF. The CDR3 bases are TGTGCCAGCTCACCTGTGCGGCTGGAGTATGGCTACACCTTC.

Points on this clonotype: At one boundary the junction diverges from the germline segment, which might be a read error. This chain joins TRBV29-1 and TRBJ1-2; D gene ambiguous. Per the germline V gene, CDR1 is SQVTM and CDR2 is ANQGSEA. The CDR3 sequence is 17 residues long. The CDR3 spells CSVEDRWEKHTNYGYTF. CDR3 DNA: TGCAGCGTAGAAGATAGATGGGAAAAACACACAAACTATGGCTACACCTTC.

V is TRBV29-1 and J is TRBJ2-1, with D tentatively TRBD2 (6 bases). The germline V and J ends were trimmed by 2 bases and 10 bases, with 15 bases remaining between them. Germline V gene lookup returns CDR1 SQVTM and CDR2 ANQGSEA. This CDR3 is built from 13 residues. In nucleotides, the CDR3 is TGCAGCGTTGAACCTAGCGACCTGGGGGAGCAGTTCTTC. As protein: CSVEPSDLGEQFF.

The rearrangement joins TRBV4-3 to TRBJ2-7; D is ambiguous. Germline assignment: CDR1 LGHNA and CDR2 YSLEER. V lost 4 bases, J lost 2 bases, and 9 bases lay in between. The CDR3 is 13 residues long. The CDR3 DNA reads TGCGCCAGCAGCCGGGTCACGCCCTACGAGCAGTACTTC. Translating it yields CASSRVTPYEQYF.

V is TRBV5-6 and J is TRBJ1-4, with a tentative D call TRBD1 (5 bases). V lost 1 base and J 4 bases, leaving 11 bases between the germline ends. The CDR3 runs 15 residues. The germline gives CDR1 SGHDT, CDR2 YYEEEE. Here the CDR3 DNA reads TGTGCCAGCAGCTTGTTTTCGGGGGTTAATGAAAAACTGTTTTTT. Protein: CASSLFSGVNEKLFF.

Only a few counts were recorded for this clonotype. The chain is built from TRBV20-1 and TRBJ2-3; 8 bases agree with TRBD1. Germline values: CDR1 DFQATT, CDR2 SNEGSKA (reference sequence). CDR3 length equals 15 residues. Losses at the gene ends were 3 bases for V and 4 bases for J; bases not matched to a gene: 9. The CDR3 DNA follows: TGCAGTGCTAGGGCCGGGACAGGAGTGGCAGATACGCAGTATTTT. It specifies CSARAGTGVADTQYF.

The chain employs TRBV6-2 or TRBV6-3 and TRBJ1-6; 7 positions agree with TRBD1. The CDR3 length is 15 residues. Trimming removed 8 bases from V and 3 bases from J; junction bases left unmatched: 7. Germline assignment: CDR1 MNHEY and CDR2 SVGEGT. CDR3 sequence reads: CASGNTGDYNSPLHF. CDR3 DNA sequence: TGTGCCAGCGGTAACACAGGGGACTATAATTCACCCCTCCACTTT.

At least ten counts were recorded for this clonotype. The chain is built from TRBV29-1 and TRBJ1-1; 7 bases are shared with TRBD1. Germline loops: CDR1 SQVTM, CDR2 ANQGSEA. CDR3 length equals 12 residues. With V trimmed by 7 bases and J by 6 bases, 8 bases remained unmatched. The CDR3 loop is CSARRQGPEAFF. Written as DNA, the CDR3 is TGCAGCGCGCGGAGACAGGGTCCTGAAGCTTTCTTT.

The chain uses TRBV25-1 and TRBJ2-5; D may be TRBD1 (6 bases). V was pared by 7 bases and J by 5 bases, with 11 bases between. Germline CDR1 MGHDK, CDR2 SYGVNS. This CDR3 contains 12 residues. The CDR3 DNA follows: TGTGCCAGCATTGGGGGCGCGGAGACCCAGTACTTC. Its translation: CASIGGAETQYF.